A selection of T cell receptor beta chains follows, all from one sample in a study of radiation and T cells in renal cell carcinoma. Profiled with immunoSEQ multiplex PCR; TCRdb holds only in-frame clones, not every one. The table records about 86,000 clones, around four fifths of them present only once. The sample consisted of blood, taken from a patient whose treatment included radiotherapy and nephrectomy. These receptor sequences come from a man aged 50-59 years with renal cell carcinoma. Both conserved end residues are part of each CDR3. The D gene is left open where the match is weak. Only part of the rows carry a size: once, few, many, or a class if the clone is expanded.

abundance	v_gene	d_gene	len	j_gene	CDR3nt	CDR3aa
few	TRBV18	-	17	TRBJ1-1	TGTGCCAGCTCACCACAGACCGCGGGACACCCGAACACTGAAGCTTTCTTT	CASSPQTAGHPNTEAFF
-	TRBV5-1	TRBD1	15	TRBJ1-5	TGCGCCAGCAGCTCCGGGACAGGGGGCTCTCAGCCCCAGCATTTT	CASSSGTGGSQPQHF
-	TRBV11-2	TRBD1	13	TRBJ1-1	TGTGCCAGCGGGGCATCAGGGGGCACTGAAGCTTTCTTT	CASGASGGTEAFF
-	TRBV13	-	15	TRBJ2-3	TGTGCCAGCAGCCGAGGGCCTCTCCCCACAGATACGCAGTATTTT	CASSRGPLPTDTQYF
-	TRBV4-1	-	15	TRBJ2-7	TGCGCCAGCAGCCAAGAATTGGGGGAGACCTACGAGCAGTACTTC	CASSQELGETYEQYF
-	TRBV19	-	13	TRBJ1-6	TGTGCCACCGCCAGGGATGATGGTTCACCCCTCCACTTT	CATARDDGSPLHF
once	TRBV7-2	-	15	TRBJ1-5	TGTGCCAGCAGCTTAGTGGCGGGGGGACGGCAGCCCCAGCATTTT	CASSLVAGGRQPQHF
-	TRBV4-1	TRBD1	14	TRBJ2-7	TGCGCCAGCGGCCGGGACAGGGGACCCTACGAGCAGTACTTC	CASGRDRGPYEQYF
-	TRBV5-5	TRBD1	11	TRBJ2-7	TGTGCCAGTCAACAGGGGCACGAGCAGTACTTC	CASQQGHEQYF
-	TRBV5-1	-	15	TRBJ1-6	TGCGCCAGCAGCTTCGCCCCGGGGGCTGTGTCACCCCTCCACTTT	CASSFAPGAVSPLHF
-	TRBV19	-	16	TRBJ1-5	TGTGCCAGTAGTATCGTCGGGGAACGAGGCAATCAGCCCCAGCATTTT	CASSIVGERGNQPQHF
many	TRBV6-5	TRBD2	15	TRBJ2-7	TGTGCCAGCAGTCTACTGGGGGGAGGGCCCCACGAGCAGTACTTC	CASSLLGGGPHEQYF
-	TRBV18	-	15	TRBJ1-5	TGTGCCAGCTCACCAGTTAGTAGCGGGGGCCGGCCCCAGCATTTT	CASSPVSSGGRPQHF
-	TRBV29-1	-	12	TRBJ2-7	TGCAGCGTTGAAGTCCCTCCGGGGGAGCAGTACTTC	CSVEVPPGEQYF
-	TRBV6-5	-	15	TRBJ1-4	TGTGCCAGCAGTAAACAGGGCCAACTCAATGAAAAACTGTTTTTT	CASSKQGQLNEKLFF
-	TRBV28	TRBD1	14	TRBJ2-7	TGTGCCAGCAGTAACCGGGACAGACCTTACGAGCAGTACTTC	CASSNRDRPYEQYF
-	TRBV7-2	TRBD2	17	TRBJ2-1	TGTGCCAGCAGCTTTAGATCCGGGACTAGCGGAAACAATGAGCAGTTCTTC	CASSFRSGTSGNNEQFF
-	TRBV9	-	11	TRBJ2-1	TGTGCCAGCAGTGGCGGGGATGAGCAGTTCTTC	CASSGGDEQFF
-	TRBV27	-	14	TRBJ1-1	TGTGCCAGCATCAAGGGGAGGGTGAACACTGAAGCTTTCTTT	CASIKGRVNTEAFF
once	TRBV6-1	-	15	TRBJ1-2	TGTGCCAGCAGTGTTGGAGGGCCGATTTTCTATGGCTACACCTTC	CASSVGGPIFYGYTF
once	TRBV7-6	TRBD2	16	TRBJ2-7	TGTGCCAGCAGCTCCGGGACTAGTCATTCCACCTACGAGCAGTACTTC	CASSSGTSHSTYEQYF
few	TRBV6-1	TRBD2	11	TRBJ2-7	TGTGCCAGCAGGCGGGAGTGGGACGGAACTTTC	CASRREWDGTF
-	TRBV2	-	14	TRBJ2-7	TGTGCCAGCGCGAACCTAGGGTTTCTGTACGAGCAGTACTTC	CASANLGFLYEQYF